This TCR beta chain was obtained from a study of CD8 T cells in Susac syndrome. TCR beta sequencing covered blood CD8+ and CD4+ T cells. Controls were age- and sex-matched healthy donors. Reverse transcription of about 0.45 to 1 ug RNA was carried out with random hexamers. TCRdb analysed the immunoSEQ multiplex PCR reads with MiXCR anew, one entry per CDR3 protein. The table records approximately 190,000 distinct CDR3 sequences, approximately 95% of them present only once. CDR1 and CDR2 (germline): SGHTA, FQGNSA. The CDR3 covers 14 residues. The J segment lost 8 bases and the V segment lost 2 bases, leaving 7 bases of the junction unmatched.

Input material: CD4+ T cells from PBMCs. The origin of this receptor is a human donor in good health. This chain links TRBV7-2 with TRBJ1-2; TRBD1 agrees at 8 bases. The CDR3 region is CASSLRQGAGGYTF. CDR3 DNA: TGTGCCAGCAGCTTACGTCAGGGGGCAGGAGGCTACACCTTC.